Listed below are T cell receptor beta chains from one sample, sequenced in a study of beta chain features in type 1 diabetes. Generated by immunoSEQ multiplex PCR, the TCRdb table keeps only in-frame clones and is missing some. The table lists just under 150,000 clones, 10% of them singletons. Sequencing was carried out using naive CD4+ T cells from blood. The receptor set was obtained from a man between 18 and 35 years old in good health. Each CDR3 is given with its conserved first and last residue. A D gene is named only where the DNA matches it firmly. A row's size may be missing; if present it is once, few, many or a size class.

CDR3 length	clone size	D gene	J gene	V gene	CDR3 DNA	CDR3 protein
16	-	TRBD1	TRBJ1-6	TRBV5-4	TGTGCCAGCAGCGTCCTCCAGGGGGTAGATAATTCACCCCTCCACTTT	CASSVLQGVDNSPLHF
14	few	-	TRBJ1-5	TRBV7-6	TGTGCCAGCAGCTTTGAAGGGGGTGCCGAGCCCCAGCATTTT	CASSFEGGAEPQHF
11	few	-	TRBJ2-5	TRBV6-5	TGTGCCAGCAGCAAGAGGGAGACCCAGTACTTC	CASSKRETQYF
13	few	-	TRBJ2-7	TRBV7-3	TGTGCCAGCACCGCGGCTAGCGCTGGGGAGCAGTACTTC	CASTAASAGEQYF
14	-	-	TRBJ2-3	TRBV7-2	TGTGCCAGCAGAACCGTAGGGGCGAGGGATACGCAGTATTTT	CASRTVGARDTQYF
16	few	TRBD2	TRBJ2-7	TRBV7-2	TGTGCCAGCAGCCCAGGGACTAGCTCGGGTTGGCACGAGCAGTACTTC	CASSPGTSSGWHEQYF
15	few	-	TRBJ1-5	TRBV9	TGTGCCAGCAGCGTACAAGGGAGATCGAATCAGCCCCAGCATTTT	CASSVQGRSNQPQHF
13	few	-	TRBJ1-1	TRBV6-1	TGTGCCAGCAGTGAACAGCGGAACACTGAAGCTTTCTTT	CASSEQRNTEAFF
15	few	-	TRBJ2-5	TRBV4-3	TGCGCCAGCAGCCAAGATCCAGGGGCAGGAGAGACCCAGTACTTC	CASSQDPGAGETQYF
15	-	TRBD2	TRBJ2-2	TRBV7-2	TGTGCCAGCAGCTTAGAAGTAGGGCTAGCGGGGAAACTGTTTTTT	CASSLEVGLAGKLFF
16	few	TRBD2	TRBJ2-7	TRBV18	TGTGCCAGCTCACCACCGGCTAGCGGTTTCTCCTACGAGCAGTACTTC	CASSPPASGFSYEQYF
14	few	-	TRBJ2-1	TRBV21-1	TGTGCCAGCAGCACCCCGTCGGACAACAATGAGCAGTTCTTC	CASSTPSDNNEQFF
15	-	-	TRBJ1-1	TRBV7-2	TGTGCCAGCAGCCCTTCCCCCGCAGGGGCCCGTGAAGCTTTCTTT	CASSPSPAGAREAFF
13	few	-	TRBJ2-7	TRBV30	TGTGCCTGGTCCGGTGGAGACTCCTACGAGCAGTACTTC	CAWSGGDSYEQYF
15	-	-	TRBJ2-5	TRBV4-3	TGCGCCAGCAGCCAAGATACCAGTACCCAAGAGACCCAGTACTTC	CASSQDTSTQETQYF
15	few	-	TRBJ2-3	TRBV25-1	TGTGCCAGCAGTGAATCCAGGGGAGGGGCAGATACGCAGTATTTT	CASSESRGGADTQYF